One sample yielded the 29 T cell receptor beta chains listed below, sequenced in a study of regulatory T cells in long-lasting Graves disease. Time point in this sample: newly diagnosed GD, antithyroid drugs for less than 3 months. There was RNA extracted from PBMCs, and the TCR library was made from it. TCR beta libraries were built with iRepertoire HTBI primers and Arm-PCR of CDR3 regions. TCRdb recomputed calls from the multiplex PCR reads with MiXCR, one row per CDR3 protein. The sample gives roughly 500,000 distinct CDR3 sequences, roughly 13% of which show up once; 8.5% to 10% is in the top ten. Another study also made use of these data, one on T cells in Graves' hyperthyroidism and ophthalmopathy.

The sample was peripheral blood mononuclear cells (PBMCs), taken at new diagnosis, from a patient treated with antithyroid drugs. Receptors originate from a man younger than 45 with Graves disease.

This clonotype has more than one count but fewer than ten. The rearrangement uses TRBV20-1 and TRBJ1-5, with a weak D call TRBD1 (6 bases). V lost 0 bases and J 0 bases, leaving 12 bases between the germline ends. This CDR3 has 16 amino acids. The germline V gene has CDR1 DFQATT and CDR2 SNEGSKA (reference sequence). DNA for the CDR3: TGCAGTGCTAGAGATGCGGGGGGCTATAGCAATCAGCCCCAGCATTTT. It is translated as CSARDAGGYSNQPQHF.

Concerning this clonotype: The junction and the germline gene differ at one end; a read error may be behind it. V gene TRBV24-1 combines with J gene TRBJ2-1; D is ambiguous. This CDR3 is built from 17 residues. CDR1 and CDR2 from the germline V gene are KGHDR and SFDVKD. CDR3 residues: CATSDSYFRNSKNEQLF. The DNA for the CDR3 is TGTGCCACCAGTGATAGCTACTTCCGCAATAGTAAGAATGAGCAGCTCTTC.

The chain links TRBV4-1 to TRBJ2-2; D unclear. Per the germline V gene, CDR1 is MGHRA and CDR2 is YSYEKL. The CDR3 runs 17 residues. V shed 3 bases and J shed 4 bases, with 18 bases lying between them. In DNA, the CDR3 is TGCGCCAGCAGCCAGACACTGGAGAGCACATTCACCGGGGAGCTGTTTTTT. Translating it yields CASSQTLESTFTGELFF.

This clonotype was recorded at least ten times. CDR3 in DNA: TGTGCCAGCAGCACCTATGGGACTAGCGGGTCCTACGAGCAGTACTTC. This codes for CASSTYGTSGSYEQYF. The rearrangement links TRBV7-2 to TRBJ2-7; 12 nucleotides line up with TRBD2. This CDR3 is built from 16 residues. V dropped 5 bases and J dropped 1; count of bases not matched to a gene: 6. Germline-derived CDR1 and CDR2 are SGHTA and FQGNSA. Supplemented by reference TRBV7-2 and TRBJ2-7, the full variable domain reads GAGVSQSPSNKVTEKGKDVELRCDPISGHTALYWYRQSLGQGLEFLIYFQGNSAPDKSGLPSDRFSAERTGGSVSTLTIQRTQQEDSAVYLCASSTYGTSGSYEQYFGPGTRLTVT.

This clonotype has ten or more counts. The chain has TRBV2 and TRBJ2-3, with TRBD1 matching over 8 bases. The V gene's germline CDR1 is SNHLY and CDR2 FYNNEI. V was clipped by 7 bases and J by 2 bases; unmatched bases: 5. CDR3 length equals 14 residues. The CDR3 sequence: CASTGQGTTDTQYF. CDR3 coding DNA: TGTGCCAGCACCGGACAGGGAACCACAGATACGCAGTATTTT.

This clonotype was seen many times. V is TRBV24-1 and J is TRBJ2-7, with 12 positions matching TRBD1. The CDR3 is 14 residues long. Losses at the gene ends were 7 bases for V and 4 bases for J; bases not matched to a gene: 4. CDR1 KGHDR and CDR2 SFDVKD come from the germline V gene. The CDR3 reads CATRGTGGEYEQYF. CDR3 nucleotides: TGTGCCACCAGAGGGACAGGGGGCGAGTACGAGCAGTACTTC.

This clonotype was recorded a few times. The V gene is TRBV9, the J gene TRBJ2-1; 10 nucleotides match TRBD2. The CDR3 length is 16 residues. Trimming removed 0 bases from V and 7 bases from J; junction bases left unmatched: 7. Germline V gives CDR1 SGDLS, CDR2 YYNGEE. CDR3 in amino acids: CASSVDPAGGRNEQFF. The DNA of the CDR3 is TGTGCCAGCAGCGTAGACCCAGCGGGAGGGCGGAATGAGCAGTTCTTC.

This clonotype was seen a handful of times. V usage is TRBV18 and J usage is TRBJ2-1; possible D gene TRBD1, 6 bases. Trimming took 8 bases from V and 8 from J, leaving 25 bases between them. The germline CDR1 and CDR2 sequences are KGHSH and LQKENI. The CDR3 covers 16 residues. The DNA of the CDR3 is TGTGCCAGCCTCAGGGGCAGGGGTCTGTTCTCCCATGAGCAGTTCTTC. Encoded protein: CASLRGRGLFSHEQFF.

This clonotype showed up just a few times. The chain couples TRBV5-1 to TRBJ2-7, with D possibly TRBD1 on 5 matching bases. This CDR3 contains 15 residues. Germline-derived CDR1 and CDR2 are SGHRS and YFSETQ. V was cut by 3 bases and J by 6 bases, with 19 bases left in between. Here the CDR3 reads CASSSVARPGSEQYF. The CDR3 DNA follows: TGCGCCAGCAGCTCGGTGGCCCGACCAGGGTCCGAGCAGTACTTC.

This clonotype was counted many times. The rearrangement uses TRBV12-3 or TRBV12-4 and TRBJ2-3, with D perhaps TRBD1 or TRBD2 (6 bases each). This CDR3 comprises 15 residues. The germline V and J ends were trimmed by 7 bases and 3 bases, with 17 bases remaining between them. CDR3 region: CASTLRGARTDTQYF. The DNA for the CDR3 is TGTGCCAGCACCCTAAGGGGGGCGCGGACAGATACGCAGTATTTT.

Ten or more counts support this clonotype. The gene calls are TRBV12-3 or TRBV12-4 and TRBJ1-4; D is unresolved. Trimming took off 5 bases at V and 8 bases at J, with 15 bases between the two ends. The CDR3 is made up of 14 amino acids. The CDR3 loop reads CASSPRWVEEKLFF. CDR3 sequence (DNA): TGTGCCAGCAGTCCCCGCTGGGTTGAAGAAAAACTGTTTTTT.

There are many counts of this clonotype. V is TRBV5-1 and J is TRBJ2-3; the match to TRBD1 covers 10 bases. This CDR3 is 16 amino acids long. The germline CDR1 and CDR2 sequences are SGHRS and YFSETQ. V dropped 4 bases and J dropped 0; count of bases not matched to a gene: 5. CDR3 bases: TGCGCCAGCAGCATATCGGGACAGGGGAGCACAGATACGCAGTATTTT. Its translation: CASSISGQGSTDTQYF.

This clonotype was counted ten times or more. V is TRBV5-1 and J is TRBJ1-1, with D perhaps matching TRBD1 (5 bases). CDR3 length: 14 residues. The germline V gene has CDR1 SGHRS and CDR2 YFSETQ. V lost 2 bases, J lost 5 bases, and 13 bases lay in between. In DNA form, the CDR3 reads TGCGCCAGCAGCTTATTTGGGGGTCAAACTGAAGCTTTCTTT. This codes for CASSLFGGQTEAFF.

This clonotype has a handful of counts. The chain uses TRBV7-2 and TRBJ2-7, with D tentatively TRBD1 or TRBD2 (6 bases each). CDR1 is SGHTA, CDR2 FQGNSA, per germline. The length of the CDR3 is 18 residues. The V end lost 4 bases, the J end lost 0 bases, and 22 bases lay between the germline ends. The CDR3 here is CASSSFGTTSWRSYEQYF. CDR3 sequence (DNA): TGTGCCAGCAGCTCGTTCGGGACAACTAGCTGGCGCTCCTACGAGCAGTACTTC.

This chain connects TRBV10-3 to TRBJ2-1; TRBD2 agrees at 7 bases. The germline V gene encodes CDR1 ENHRY and CDR2 SYGVKD. J was trimmed by 9 bases and V by 5 bases; bases with no gene match: 13. The CDR3 is made up of 15 amino acids. The CDR3 DNA sequence: TGTGCCATCAGTCAGGGCGGGGGATCTACAAGTGAGCAGTTCTTC. Its translation: CAISQGGGSTSEQFF.

This clonotype has a count of ten or more. This chain joins TRBV15 and TRBJ2-3, with D tentatively TRBD2 (6 bases). V was trimmed by 0 bases and J by 6 bases, leaving 10 bases between them. Germline loops: CDR1 LNHNV, CDR2 YYDKDF (reference sequence). This CDR3 has 14 amino acids. CDR3 nucleotides: TGTGCCACCAGCAGAGATCGGAGGGACGATACGCAGTATTTT. This codes for CATSRDRRDDTQYF.

This clonotype was observed a handful of times. This could be a read error, since a much larger clone is one nucleotide away. The chain couples TRBV11-2 to TRBJ1-1; D unresolved. Germline assignment: CDR1 SGHAT and CDR2 FQNNGV. Trimming left V 5 bases short and J 4 bases short, with 11 bases between. This CDR3 is 13 amino acids long. CDR3 sequence reads: CASSGVMSTEAFF. CDR3 nucleotides: TGTGCCAGCAGCGGGGTTATGAGCACTGAAGCTTTCTTT.

This clonotype was seen a handful of times. This chain links TRBV10-2 with TRBJ2-1; the D is unclear. Trimming left V 5 bases short and J 10 bases short, with 21 bases between. This CDR3 contains 15 residues. Germline values: CDR1 WSHSY, CDR2 SAAADI. The CDR3, as DNA: TGCGCCAGCAGTAACCCAGGAAGGCTCTTTGCCGAGCAGTTCTTC. Translation gives CASSNPGRLFAEQFF.

The rearrangement links TRBV5-1 to TRBJ2-5; D might be TRBD1 (7 bases). Germline V gives CDR1 SGHRS, CDR2 YFSETQ. CDR3 length equals 15 residues. V lost 0 bases and J 7 bases, leaving 16 bases between the germline ends. CDR3: CASSLAPGGIGTQYF. CDR3 coding DNA: TGCGCCAGCAGCTTGGCCCCAGGGGGGATAGGGACCCAGTACTTC.

This clonotype was found a few times. This sequence joins TRBV6-5 and TRBJ1-1; D gene unclear. V was clipped by 2 bases and J by 4 bases, with 11 bases between them. The germline V gene encodes CDR1 MNHEY and CDR2 SVGAGI. There are 14 residues in the CDR3. The CDR3 DNA reads as TGTGCCAGCAGTTACGGGCGGACGGTCACTGAAGCTTTCTTT. Its translation is CASSYGRTVTEAFF.

This clonotype occurred many times. The chain has TRBV28 and TRBJ2-7; D is ambiguous. The V gene's germline CDR1 is MDHEN and CDR2 SYDVKM. The CDR3 totals 14 residues. Between the trimmed V and J ends, which lost 4 bases and 0 bases, there was a span of 10 bases. CDR3 DNA sequence: TGTGCCAGCAGTTCTTACACGATCTCCTACGAGCAGTACTTC. It specifies CASSSYTISYEQYF.

There are many counts of this clonotype. The chain employs TRBV25-1 and TRBJ2-1, with TRBD1 as a possible D gene (5 bases). The V and J ends lost 5 bases and 8 bases respectively, with 10 bases between them. The CDR3 extends over 12 amino acids. Germline CDR1 MGHDK, CDR2 SYGVNS. The CDR3 DNA reads as TGTGCCAGCAGTTTGACAGCCCATGAGCAGTTCTTC. It yields the protein CASSLTAHEQFF.

Ten or more counts support this clonotype. CDR3 sequence: CANSQGGGTEAFF. As DNA, the CDR3 is TGTGCCAACAGCCAAGGGGGAGGCACTGAAGCTTTCTTT. V is TRBV12-3 or TRBV12-4 and J is TRBJ1-1; possibly TRBD1 for D (6 bases). The CDR3 is 13 residues long. Trimming removed 10 bases from V and 4 bases from J, with 16 bases in between.

This clonotype was counted ten times or more. The rearrangement joins TRBV11-2 to TRBJ1-4; D might be TRBD1 (5 bases). Germline-derived CDR1 and CDR2 are SGHAT and FQNNGV. The CDR3 sequence is 16 residues long. V lost 5 bases and J 0 bases, leaving 13 bases between the germline ends. CDR3 DNA sequence: TGTGCCAGCAGCCCGAAAGGGGAGACAACTAATGAAAAACTGTTTTTT. Its protein is CASSPKGETTNEKLFF.

Note on this clonotype: A single base is all that separates this from a far larger clone, so a read error is likely. The chain combines TRBV11-2 with TRBJ2-1, with 9 bases matching TRBD1. V lost 5 bases and J lost 10; bases outside the gene matches: 12. Per germline, CDR1 SGHAT and CDR2 FQNNGV. CDR3 length: 15 residues. This chain's CDR3 is CASSTSSGQGYEQFF. The CDR3, as DNA: TGTGCCAGCAGCACCTCTTCGGGACAGGGATACGAGCAGTTCTTC.

To note about this clonotype: This is likely an artifact of a read error, given a far larger clone one base away. The DNA for the CDR3 is TGTGCCAGCAACTATAGCGGCGGCAGGAATGAGCAGTTCTTC. Protein product: CASNYSGGRNEQFF. The chain employs TRBV2 and TRBJ2-1; TRBD2 might be the D (6 bases). The CDR3 has 14 amino acids. The germline V and J ends were trimmed by 7 bases and 7 bases, with 17 bases remaining between them. In germline, CDR1 is SNHLY, CDR2 FYNNEI.

This clonotype was picked up a small number of times. A clone one base away is much larger, so this may be a read error. This rearrangement joins TRBV19 to TRBJ2-2; TRBD2 is a possible D gene (6 bases). The CDR3 covers 14 residues. Germline-derived CDR1 and CDR2 are LNHDA and SQIVND (reference sequence). CDR3 DNA sequence: TGTGCCAGTAGTCTTTCTAGCGTAACCGGGGAGCTGGTTTTT. The encoded protein is CASSLSSVTGELVF. Full variable domain (rest looked up from reference TRBV19 and TRBJ2-2): DGGITQSPKYLFRKEGQNVTLSCEQNLNHDAMYWYRQDPGQGLRLIYYSQIVNDFQKGDIAEGYSVSREKKESFPLTVTSAQKNPTAFYLCASSLSSVTGELVFGEGSRLTVL.

This chain connects TRBV7-9 to TRBJ2-2; 7 bases line up with TRBD1. Germline assignment: CDR1 SEHNR and CDR2 FQNEAQ (reference sequence). J lost 2 bases, V lost 4 bases, and 7 bases had no gene match. CDR3 length: 16 residues. For the CDR3, the DNA is TGTGCCAGCAGCTCACAGACAGGGATCAACACCGGGGAGCTGTTTTTT. Residues: CASSSQTGINTGELFF.

This clonotype has only a few counts. The chain joins TRBV29-1 to TRBJ2-3, with D maybe TRBD1 (6 bases). The CDR3 is made up of 15 amino acids. Germline assignment: CDR1 SQVTM and CDR2 ANQGSEA. Trimming removed 6 bases from V and 0 bases from J, with 16 bases in between. The CDR3 here is CSVMGRDISTDTQYF. CDR3 in DNA: TGCAGCGTCATGGGTCGGGACATTAGCACAGATACGCAGTATTTT.